This TCR beta chain was captured in a study of radiotherapy plus CTLA-4 blockade in lung cancer. V shed 5 bases and J shed 4 bases, with 17 bases lying between them. The CDR3 runs 15 residues. Per the germline V gene, CDR1 is LNHDA and CDR2 is SQIVND (reference sequence). This clone was picked up one time. Assay: immunoSEQ multiplex PCR; the TCRdb copy retains only in-frame clones and omits some. The profile shows about 51,000 clones, more than 75% of them singletons. The clonotype was recovered from a human donor with non-small cell lung cancer who had a complete response to radiotherapy plus ipilimumab. Material: peripheral blood, obtained from a patient treated with radiotherapy plus ipilimumab. The V and J genes are TRBV19 and TRBJ1-1; no clear D. The CDR3 DNA is TGTGCCAGTAGTCCCTGGCCTTCCTCAGGCACTGAAGCTTTCTTT. It codes for CASSPWPSSGTEAFF. Together with reference TRBV19 and TRBJ1-1, the CDR3 gives the full variable domain: DGGITQSPKYLFRKEGQNVTLSCEQNLNHDAMYWYRQDPGQGLRLIYYSQIVNDFQKGDIAEGYSVSREKKESFPLTVTSAQKNPTAFYLCASSPWPSSGTEAFFGQGTRLTVV.